The 11 T cell receptor beta chains below come from one sample, sequenced in a study of cytomegalovirus exposure and HLA in healthy donors. Primers: 60 Vbeta forward and 13 Jbeta reverse. TCRdb's table, derived via immunoSEQ multiplex PCR, lists solely in-frame clones and lacks some. Of about 180,000 clones listed, 80% are singletons. Material: PBMCs. These receptors all stem from a woman between 25 and 40 years old in good health and CMV-seronegative.

This clone was detected only once. This sequence joins TRBV11-1 and TRBJ2-2; no definite D call. The CDR3 spans 17 residues. Deletions cut 0 bases from V and 0 bases from J, with 11 bases between. Per the germline V gene, CDR1 is SGHAT and CDR2 is FQDESV (reference sequence). The CDR3 sequence is CASSLASWAANTGELFF. The CDR3 DNA follows: TGTGCCAGCAGCTTAGCCTCGTGGGCTGCGAACACCGGGGAGCTGTTTTTT.

V and J are TRBV7-3 and TRBJ2-4; TRBD1 might be the D (5 bases). V was trimmed by 2 bases and J by 4 bases, leaving 15 bases between them. CDR3 length: 16 residues. Germline V lookup: CDR1 SGHTA, CDR2 FQGTGA. The CDR3 spells CASSLWGSTQKNIQYF. The CDR3 bases are TGTGCCAGCAGCTTATGGGGCAGTACTCAGAAAAACATTCAGTACTTC.

The rearrangement joins TRBV11-2 to TRBJ1-1; 10 positions match TRBD1. The CDR3 is made up of 17 amino acids. J gave up 7 bases and V 4 bases, and 15 bases lay outside the gene matches. CDR1 is SGHAT and CDR2 is FQNNGV in the germline V gene. The CDR3 DNA sequence: TGTGCCAGCAGCTCCCTACATATCAGACAGGGGGCCGGTGAAGCTTTCTTT. Translated: CASSSLHIRQGAGEAFF.

The chain joins TRBV7-3 to TRBJ2-1; D possibly corresponds to TRBD2 (6 bases). Germline-derived CDR1 and CDR2 are SGHTA and FQGTGA. V shed 2 bases and J shed 5 bases, with 10 bases lying between them. The CDR3 has 14 residues. The CDR3 spells CASSLGGINNEQFF. For the CDR3, the DNA is TGTGCCAGCAGCTTAGGGGGGATTAACAATGAGCAGTTCTTC. The full variable domain, rest sourced from reference TRBV7-3 and TRBJ2-1, is GAGVSQTPSNKVTEKGKYVELRCDPISGHTALYWYRQSLGQGPEFLIYFQGTGAADDSGLPNDRFFAVRPEGSVSTLKIQRTERGDSAVYLCASSLGGINNEQFFGPGTRLTVL.

By frequency in the sample, this clone is medium-sized. The chain employs TRBV5-1 and TRBJ1-1; no clear D. The CDR3 spans 12 residues. Germline assignment: CDR1 SGHRS and CDR2 YFSETQ. Trimming stripped 5 bases from V and 1 base from J, with 6 bases between. The DNA of the CDR3 is TGCGCCAGCAGAGCAGGGAACACTGAAGCTTTCTTT. This gives the protein CASRAGNTEAFF.

The gene calls are TRBV6-5 and TRBJ2-3, with D possibly TRBD1 on 5 matching bases. This CDR3 comprises 15 residues. Trimming removed 4 bases from V and 7 bases from J, with 18 bases in between. Germline assignment: CDR1 MNHEY and CDR2 SVGAGI. The CDR3 loop reads CASSFLRAKRNTQYF. In nucleotides, the CDR3 is TGTGCCAGCAGTTTCCTCAGGGCCAAGCGAAATACGCAGTATTTT.

On this clone itself: Relative to the germline gene, one junction end is altered; a read error may explain this. The same CDR3 can be traced to other DNA sequences in this sample. The rearrangement links TRBV6-5 to TRBJ1-1; D is unclear. CDR1 and CDR2 from the germline V gene are MNHEY and SVGAGI. The CDR3 is made up of 13 amino acids. The DNA for the CDR3 is TGTGCCAGCAGTTACGAGAGGAACACTGAAGCCTTCTTT. As protein: CASSYERNTEAFF.

This clone has just one count. Here the CDR3 reads CASTLTGRYEQYF. CDR3 coding DNA: TGCGCCAGCACCTTGACAGGACGTTACGAGCAGTACTTC. J is TRBJ2-7 and V is TRBV4-3, with a tentative D call TRBD1 (6 bases). The germline gives CDR1 LGHNA, CDR2 YSLEER. The CDR3 length is 13 residues. Trimming cost V 7 bases and J 4 bases, with 14 bases left between them.

The genes are TRBV29-1 and TRBJ2-7; D may correspond to TRBD1 or TRBD2 (5 bases each). The CDR3 consists of 12 residues. CDR1 is SQVTM and CDR2 is ANQGSEA in the germline V gene. V dropped 7 bases and J dropped 3 bases, with 13 bases sitting between them. CDR3 in DNA: TGCAGCGCTGAGGGCAGGGACTACGAGCAGTACTTC. Translation: CSAEGRDYEQYF.

The CDR3 region has the DNA TGTGCCAGCAGCTCATCCGGGGGACCCTATGGCTACACCTTC. Encoded protein: CASSSSGGPYGYTF. V and J are TRBV7-9 and TRBJ1-2; D might be TRBD1 (5 bases). Germline V gene lookup returns CDR1 SEHNR and CDR2 FQNEAQ (reference sequence). The CDR3 runs 14 residues. Trimming stripped 4 bases from V and 4 bases from J, with 13 bases between.

This clone was counted once. The chain links TRBV11-1 to TRBJ2-7; 10 positions agree with TRBD1. The germline gives CDR1 SGHAT, CDR2 FQDESV (reference sequence). Trimming removed 7 bases from V and 2 bases from J; junction bases left unmatched: 8. The CDR3 has 15 residues. The CDR3 nucleotides are TGTGCCAGCACCTCGAGGGACAGGGGCGCCTACGAGCAGTACTTC. It translates to CASTSRDRGAYEQYF. Based on the CDR3 plus reference TRBV11-1 and TRBJ2-7, the full variable domain is EAEVAQSPRYKITEKSQAVAFWCDPISGHATLYWYRQILGQGPELLVQFQDESVVDDSQLPKDRFSAERLKGVDSTLKIQPAELGDSAMYLCASTSRDRGAYEQYFGPGTRLTVT.